This section outlines one T cell receptor (beta chain) sequence together with its context. The V end lost 1 base, the J end lost 0 bases, and 12 bases lay between the germline ends. The CDR3 covers 16 residues. Germline V CDR1 and CDR2: SGHRS, YFSETQ. The data were obtained in a study of shared clonotypes between healthy human individuals. Positive CCR7 selection of CD45RO-negative cells yielded the naive CD8 cells, and terminally differentiated effector memory CD45RA+ cells were excluded. For sorted subsets, roughly 210 ng DNA per replicate equaled about 31,000 T cell genomes. Assay used: immunoSEQ multiplex PCR; TCRdb lists only in-frame clones, some missing. The table records millions of clones, roughly 95% of them present only once.

The rearrangement joins TRBV5-1 to TRBJ2-3; no clear D gene. The clonotype comes from a young man in good health. The material sequenced was naive CD8+ T cells sorted from blood. The CDR3 is CASSLNDISSTDTQYF. The CDR3 DNA follows: TGCGCCAGCAGCTTGAATGACATTTCTAGCACAGATACGCAGTATTTT. The full variable domain, in which reference TRBV5-1 and TRBJ2-3 provide the parts outside the CDR3, is KAGVTQTPRYLIKTRGQQVTLSCSPISGHRSVSWYQQTPGQGLQFLFEYFSETQRNKGNFPGRFSGRQFSNSRSEMNVSTLELGDSALYLCASSLNDISSTDTQYFGPGTRLTVL.